Shown below are 17 T cell receptor beta chains from a single sample sequenced in a study of T cell changes during pregnancy in multiple sclerosis. Method: immunoSEQ multiplex PCR; TCRdb's copy keeps in-frame clones and lacks some. The sample consists of over 85,000 clones, approximately 90% of them appearing once. This specimen was peripheral blood, taken in the second trimester of pregnancy. All receptors derive from a female donor in good health, enrolled as a control in a pregnancy study.

The chain couples TRBV6-4 to TRBJ2-1; D may be TRBD2 (6 bases). The V and J ends lost 4 bases and 10 bases respectively, with 20 bases between them. The CDR3 sequence is 15 residues long. CDR1 and CDR2 from the germline V gene are MRHNA and SNTAGT. The CDR3 nucleotides are TGTGCCAGCAGTGCCACTAGCCCGGGAGTGGGGGAGCAGTTCTTC. Amino acids: CASSATSPGVGEQFF.

V gene TRBV27 combines with J gene TRBJ1-5; TRBD1 matches at 9 bases. V shed 6 bases, J shed 0 bases, and the junction held 9 bases outside the gene matches. CDR1 is MNHEY and CDR2 is SMNVEV in the germline V gene (reference sequence). The CDR3 contains 17 residues. In nucleotides, the CDR3 is TGTGCCAGCAGAGATGGACAGGGGTCCCCTAGCAATCAGCCCCAGCATTTT. Its protein is CASRDGQGSPSNQPQHF.

This clone was seen a single time. The chain joins TRBV18 to TRBJ1-2; a weak D match, TRBD1 (6 bases). The CDR3 length is 15 residues. The V gene lost 3 bases and the J gene lost 3 bases, with 14 bases spanning the gap. Germline V gene lookup returns CDR1 KGHSH and CDR2 LQKENI. The CDR3 nucleotides read TGTGCCAGCTCACCGTCAGGACAGCAATACTATGGCTACACCTTC. It codes for CASSPSGQQYYGYTF.

The V call is TRBV7-2, the J call TRBJ2-7, with 7 bases aligning to TRBD2. CDR3 length: 14 residues. Trimming removed 5 bases from V and 2 bases from J; junction bases left unmatched: 6. From germline, CDR1 is SGHTA and CDR2 FQGNSA. The CDR3 loop is CASSDSSGAYEQYF. DNA for the CDR3: TGTGCCAGCAGCGATTCTAGCGGTGCCTACGAGCAGTACTTC.

The chain recombines TRBV6-6 with TRBJ1-4; tentative D call: TRBD1 (6 bases). Trimming took 8 bases from V and 7 from J, leaving 23 bases between them. Germline CDR1 is MNHNY and CDR2 is SVGAGI (reference sequence). The CDR3 extends over 16 amino acids. The DNA for the CDR3 is TGTGCCAGCCTAGGACAGAACCCCATTGAACTTGAAAAACTGTTTTTT. Its protein product is CASLGQNPIELEKLFF.

The chain recombines TRBV6-1 with TRBJ2-7; 9 bases agree with TRBD1. This CDR3 region has 13 residues. The V gene end was trimmed by 8 bases and the J gene end by 6 bases; junction bases not matched to a gene: 8. Per the germline V gene, CDR1 is MNHNS and CDR2 is SASEGT. The CDR3 is CASLRTGDSEQYF. In DNA form, the CDR3 reads TGTGCCAGCCTTCGGACAGGGGATTCCGAGCAGTACTTC.

The chain has TRBV15 and TRBJ1-3; TRBD1 aligns across 9 bases. In germline, CDR1 is LNHNV, CDR2 YYDKDF (reference sequence). V lost 8 bases and J lost 4; bases outside the gene matches: 3. There are 13 residues in the CDR3. CDR3 nucleotides: TGTGCCACCGGACAGGGGTACGGAAACACCATATATTTT. Its protein product is CATGQGYGNTIYF.

V and J are TRBV6-1 and TRBJ1-2; maybe TRBD1 (5 bases). V was shortened by 4 bases and J by 6 bases, with 27 bases between the two germline ends. CDR3 length: 18 amino acids. The germline gives CDR1 MNHNS, CDR2 SASEGT. CDR3 residues: CASSAGRALLRGWDGYTF. For the CDR3, the DNA is TGTGCCAGCAGTGCTGGACGGGCCCTTCTTAGGGGCTGGGATGGCTACACCTTC.

The chain carries TRBV5-5 and TRBJ2-7, with TRBD2 as a possible D gene (5 bases). Trimming stripped 0 bases from V and 0 bases from J, with 10 bases between. CDR1 and CDR2 from the germline V gene are SGHKS and YYEKEE (reference sequence). The CDR3 sequence is 15 residues long. CDR3 sequence reads: CASSLVPGSSYEQYF. The CDR3 nucleotides read TGTGCCAGCAGCTTGGTGCCGGGGAGCTCCTACGAGCAGTACTTC.

V and J are TRBV28 and TRBJ1-5; the D gene is possibly TRBD1 (6 bases). CDR1 and CDR2 (germline): MDHEN, SYDVKM. The length of the CDR3 is 14 residues. V was pared by 6 bases and J by 5 bases, with 14 bases between. The CDR3 DNA reads TGTGCCAGCAGGACGGCAGGGGTTCATCAGCCCCAGCATTTT. Translated: CASRTAGVHQPQHF.

The V gene is TRBV5-1, the J gene TRBJ2-1; 8 nucleotides match TRBD2. This CDR3 spans 15 amino acids. The trim removed 4 bases at V and 5 bases at J, leaving 8 bases unmatched. Germline CDR1 and CDR2: SGHRS and YFSETQ. CDR3 coding DNA: TGCGCCAGCAGCCTTATGGGACTAGATAACAATGAGCAGTTCTTC. This codes for CASSLMGLDNNEQFF.

J is TRBJ2-3 and V is TRBV7-2, with TRBD2 matching 9 bases. The germline gives CDR1 SGHTA, CDR2 FQGNSA. The CDR3 contains 14 residues. Trimming cost V 3 bases and J 4 bases; bases outside gene matches: 2. This CDR3 is CASSFVAGADTQYF. CDR3 sequence (DNA): TGTGCCAGCAGCTTTGTAGCGGGAGCAGATACGCAGTATTTT.

The chain couples TRBV19 to TRBJ2-1, with 12 bases identical to TRBD2. V shed 7 bases and J 5 bases; nucleotides not matched to a gene: 9. The germline CDR1 and CDR2 sequences are LNHDA and SQIVND (reference sequence). The CDR3 length is 16 residues. CDR3 nucleotide sequence: TGTGCCAGTAAGGGCCTAGCGGGAGGGGGGGACAATGAGCAGTTCTTC. Its translation is CASKGLAGGGDNEQFF.

The chain carries TRBV6-1 and TRBJ2-5, with D tentatively TRBD1 (5 bases). The CDR3 extends over 14 amino acids. Germline CDR1 is MNHNS and CDR2 is SASEGT. V was pared by 6 bases and J by 5 bases, with 16 bases between. CDR3 region: CASRGGGAGETQYF. The CDR3 DNA reads TGTGCCAGCAGGGGTGGTGGGGCAGGGGAGACCCAGTACTTC.

The rearrangement links TRBV6-5 to TRBJ1-2, with D tentatively TRBD1 (5 bases). Germline loops: CDR1 MNHEY, CDR2 SVGAGI. The germline V and J ends were trimmed by 7 bases and 2 bases, with 11 bases remaining between them. The CDR3 totals 13 residues. The chain's CDR3 is CASKRQINYGYTF. CDR3 sequence (DNA): TGTGCCAGCAAACGACAGATCAACTATGGCTACACCTTC.

This chain connects TRBV10-3 to TRBJ2-5; maybe TRBD2 (5 bases). CDR3 length equals 13 residues. V was trimmed by 3 bases and J by 3 bases, leaving 8 bases between them. Germline V gives CDR1 ENHRY, CDR2 SYGVKD. The CDR3 nucleotides are TGTGCCATCAGTGAACGGACTGAAGAGACCCAGTACTTC. Encoded protein: CAISERTEETQYF.

The V gene is TRBV7-2, the J gene TRBJ2-1, with 8 nucleotides matching TRBD2. Trimming cost V 8 bases and J 5 bases; bases outside gene matches: 8. Germline-derived CDR1 and CDR2 are SGHTA and FQGNSA. The CDR3 extends over 14 amino acids. This CDR3 is CASQSGGHNNEQFF. Here the CDR3 DNA reads TGTGCCAGCCAAAGCGGGGGCCACAACAATGAGCAGTTCTTC.